Below, one TCR beta chain is given with its context. The antigen is unknown. This record comes from a study of OX40 agonist ivuxolimab in advanced cancers. On the study more broadly: Administration of intravenous ivuxolimab to patients occurred every 2 weeks at 0.01 to 10 mg/kg. Three patients had partial responses: one hepatocellular carcinoma, two cutaneous melanoma. Whole-study findings and limits: People who partly responded at 0.1-3.0 mg/kg had some of the least clonal expansion seen.

Assay: immunoSEQ multiplex PCR; the TCRdb copy retains only in-frame clones and omits some. Among approximately 51,000 clones, around 77% were seen once, and the ten largest hold approximately 2%. The CDR3 runs 14 residues. The V gene's germline CDR1 is SGHRS and CDR2 YFSETQ. V was trimmed by 7 bases and J by 5 bases, leaving 16 bases between them. The sequencing here drew on CD4+ or CD8+ T cells sorted from blood, taken in a trial of the OX40 agonist ivuxolimab. This clonotype was sampled from an adult with an advanced solid tumor such as melanoma, head and neck, liver or kidney cancer. The genes are TRBV5-1 and TRBJ2-1; D unclear. CDR3 region: CASHKSSTDNEQFF. Here the CDR3 DNA reads TGCGCCAGCCACAAGAGTTCTACTGACAATGAGCAGTTCTTC.